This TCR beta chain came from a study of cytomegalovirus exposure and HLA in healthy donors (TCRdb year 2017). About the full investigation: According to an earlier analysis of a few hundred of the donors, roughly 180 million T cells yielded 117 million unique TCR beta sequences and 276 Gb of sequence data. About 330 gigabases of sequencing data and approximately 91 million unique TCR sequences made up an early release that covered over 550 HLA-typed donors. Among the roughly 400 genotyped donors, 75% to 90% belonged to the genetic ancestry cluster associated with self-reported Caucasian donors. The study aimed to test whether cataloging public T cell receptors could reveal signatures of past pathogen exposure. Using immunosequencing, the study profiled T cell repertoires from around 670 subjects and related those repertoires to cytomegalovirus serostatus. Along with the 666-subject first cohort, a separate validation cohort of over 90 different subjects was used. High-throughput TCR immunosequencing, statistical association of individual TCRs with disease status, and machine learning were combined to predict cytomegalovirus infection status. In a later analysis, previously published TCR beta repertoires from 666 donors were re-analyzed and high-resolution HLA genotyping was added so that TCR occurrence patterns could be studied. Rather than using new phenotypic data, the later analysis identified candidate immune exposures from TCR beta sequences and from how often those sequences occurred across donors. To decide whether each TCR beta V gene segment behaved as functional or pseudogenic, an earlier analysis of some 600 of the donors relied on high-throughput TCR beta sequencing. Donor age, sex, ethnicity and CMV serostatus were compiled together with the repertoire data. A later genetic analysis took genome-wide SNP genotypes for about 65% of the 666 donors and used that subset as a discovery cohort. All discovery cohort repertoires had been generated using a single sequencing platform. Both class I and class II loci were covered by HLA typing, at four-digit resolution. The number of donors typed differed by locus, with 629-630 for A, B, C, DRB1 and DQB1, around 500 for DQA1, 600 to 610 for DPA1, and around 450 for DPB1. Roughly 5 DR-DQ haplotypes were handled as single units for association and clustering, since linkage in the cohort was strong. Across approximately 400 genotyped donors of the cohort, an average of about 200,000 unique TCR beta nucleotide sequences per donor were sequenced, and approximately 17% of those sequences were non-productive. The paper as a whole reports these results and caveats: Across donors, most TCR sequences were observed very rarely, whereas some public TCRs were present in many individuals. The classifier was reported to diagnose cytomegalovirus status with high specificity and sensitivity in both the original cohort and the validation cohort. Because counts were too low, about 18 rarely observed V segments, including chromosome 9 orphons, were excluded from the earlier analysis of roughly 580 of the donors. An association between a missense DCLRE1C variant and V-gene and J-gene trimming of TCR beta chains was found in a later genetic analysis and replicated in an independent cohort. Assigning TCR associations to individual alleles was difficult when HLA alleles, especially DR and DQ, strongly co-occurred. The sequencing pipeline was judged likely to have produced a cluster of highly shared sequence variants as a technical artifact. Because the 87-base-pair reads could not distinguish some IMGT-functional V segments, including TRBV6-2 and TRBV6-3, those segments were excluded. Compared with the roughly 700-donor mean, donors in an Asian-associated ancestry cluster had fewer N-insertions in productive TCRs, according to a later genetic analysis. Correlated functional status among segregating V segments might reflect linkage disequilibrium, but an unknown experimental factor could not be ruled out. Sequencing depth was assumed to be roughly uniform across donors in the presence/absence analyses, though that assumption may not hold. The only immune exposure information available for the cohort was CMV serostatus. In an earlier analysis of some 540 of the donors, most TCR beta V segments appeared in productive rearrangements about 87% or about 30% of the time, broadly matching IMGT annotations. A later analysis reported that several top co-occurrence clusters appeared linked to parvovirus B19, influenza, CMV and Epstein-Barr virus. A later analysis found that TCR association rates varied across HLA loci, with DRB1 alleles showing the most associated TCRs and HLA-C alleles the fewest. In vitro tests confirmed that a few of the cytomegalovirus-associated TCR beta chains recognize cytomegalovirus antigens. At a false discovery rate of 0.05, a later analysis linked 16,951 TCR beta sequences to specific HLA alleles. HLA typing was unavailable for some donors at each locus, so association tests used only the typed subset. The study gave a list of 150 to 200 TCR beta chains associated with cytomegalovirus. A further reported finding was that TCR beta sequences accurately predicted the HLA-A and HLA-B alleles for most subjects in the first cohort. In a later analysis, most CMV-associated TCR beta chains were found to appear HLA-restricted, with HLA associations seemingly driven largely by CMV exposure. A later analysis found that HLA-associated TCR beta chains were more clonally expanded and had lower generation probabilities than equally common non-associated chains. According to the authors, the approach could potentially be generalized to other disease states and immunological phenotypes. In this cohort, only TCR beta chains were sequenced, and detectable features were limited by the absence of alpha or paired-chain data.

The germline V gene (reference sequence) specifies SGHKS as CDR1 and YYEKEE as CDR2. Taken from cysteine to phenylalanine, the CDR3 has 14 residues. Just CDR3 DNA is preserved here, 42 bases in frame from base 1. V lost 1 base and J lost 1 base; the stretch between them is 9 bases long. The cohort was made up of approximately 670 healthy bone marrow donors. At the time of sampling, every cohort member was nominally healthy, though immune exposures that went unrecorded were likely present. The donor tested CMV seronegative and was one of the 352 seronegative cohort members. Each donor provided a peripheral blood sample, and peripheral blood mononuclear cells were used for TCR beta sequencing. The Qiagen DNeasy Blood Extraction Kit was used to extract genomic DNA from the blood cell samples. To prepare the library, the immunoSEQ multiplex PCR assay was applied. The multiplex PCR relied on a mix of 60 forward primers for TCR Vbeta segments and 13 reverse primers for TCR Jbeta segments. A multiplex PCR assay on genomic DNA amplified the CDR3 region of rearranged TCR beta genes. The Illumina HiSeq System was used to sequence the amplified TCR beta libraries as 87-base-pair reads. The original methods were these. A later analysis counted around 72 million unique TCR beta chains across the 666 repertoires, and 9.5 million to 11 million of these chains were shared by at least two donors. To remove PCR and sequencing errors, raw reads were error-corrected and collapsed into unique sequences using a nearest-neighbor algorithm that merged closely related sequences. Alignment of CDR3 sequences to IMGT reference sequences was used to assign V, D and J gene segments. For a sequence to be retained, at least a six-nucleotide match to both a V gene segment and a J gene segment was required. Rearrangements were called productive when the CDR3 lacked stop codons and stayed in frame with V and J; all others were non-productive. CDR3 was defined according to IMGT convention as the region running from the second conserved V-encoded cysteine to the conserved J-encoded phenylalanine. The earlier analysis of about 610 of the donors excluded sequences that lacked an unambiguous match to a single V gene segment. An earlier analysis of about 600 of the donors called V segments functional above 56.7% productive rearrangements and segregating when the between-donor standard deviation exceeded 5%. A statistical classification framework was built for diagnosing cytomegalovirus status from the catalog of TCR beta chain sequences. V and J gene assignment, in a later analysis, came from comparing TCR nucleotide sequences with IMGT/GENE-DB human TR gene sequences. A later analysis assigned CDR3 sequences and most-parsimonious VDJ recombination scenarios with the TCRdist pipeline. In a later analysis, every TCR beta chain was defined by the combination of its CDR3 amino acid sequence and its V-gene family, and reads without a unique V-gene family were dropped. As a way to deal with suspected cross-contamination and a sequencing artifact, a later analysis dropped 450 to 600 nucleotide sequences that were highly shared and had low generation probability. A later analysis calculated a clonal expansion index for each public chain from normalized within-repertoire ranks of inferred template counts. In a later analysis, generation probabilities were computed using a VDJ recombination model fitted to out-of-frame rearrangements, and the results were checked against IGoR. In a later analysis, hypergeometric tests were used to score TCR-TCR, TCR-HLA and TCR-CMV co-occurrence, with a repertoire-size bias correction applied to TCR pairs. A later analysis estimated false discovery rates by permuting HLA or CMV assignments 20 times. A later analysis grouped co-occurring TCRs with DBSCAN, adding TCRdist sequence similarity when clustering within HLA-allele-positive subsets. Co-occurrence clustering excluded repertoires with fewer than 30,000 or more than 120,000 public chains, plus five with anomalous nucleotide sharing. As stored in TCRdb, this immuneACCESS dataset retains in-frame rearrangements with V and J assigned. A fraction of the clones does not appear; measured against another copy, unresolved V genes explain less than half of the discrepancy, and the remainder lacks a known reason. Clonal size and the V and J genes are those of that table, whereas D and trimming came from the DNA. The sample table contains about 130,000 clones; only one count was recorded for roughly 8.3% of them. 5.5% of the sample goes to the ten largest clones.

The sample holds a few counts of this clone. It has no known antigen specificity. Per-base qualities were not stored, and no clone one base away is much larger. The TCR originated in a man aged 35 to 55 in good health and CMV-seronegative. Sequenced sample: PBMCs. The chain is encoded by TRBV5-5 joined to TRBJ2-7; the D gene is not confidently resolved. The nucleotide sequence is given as TGTGCCAGCAGCTTGTCCGCGGTGTCCTACGAGCAGTACTTC. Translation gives CASSLSAVSYEQYF.